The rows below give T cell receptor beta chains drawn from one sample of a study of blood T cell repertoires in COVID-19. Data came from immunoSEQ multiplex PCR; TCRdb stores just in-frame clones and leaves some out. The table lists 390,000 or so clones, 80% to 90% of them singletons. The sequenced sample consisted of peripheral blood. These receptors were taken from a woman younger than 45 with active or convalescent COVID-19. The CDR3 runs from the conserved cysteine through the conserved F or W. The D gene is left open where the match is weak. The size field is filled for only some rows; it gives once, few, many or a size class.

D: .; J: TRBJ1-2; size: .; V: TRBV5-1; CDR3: CASSLGTQAYGYTF; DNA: TGCGCCAGCAGCCTCGGAACCCAAGCGTATGGCTACACCTTC
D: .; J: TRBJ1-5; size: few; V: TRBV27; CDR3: CASSLGPIGGLVQPQHF; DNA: TGTGCCAGCAGTTTAGGCCCCATCGGGGGGCTGGTCCAGCCCCAGCATTTT
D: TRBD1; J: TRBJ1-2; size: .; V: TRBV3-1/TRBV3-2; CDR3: CASSQKEGAYGYTF; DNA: TGTGCCAGCAGCCAAAAGGAGGGGGCCTATGGCTACACCTTC
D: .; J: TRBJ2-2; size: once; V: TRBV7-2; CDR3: CASSFSGNTGELFF; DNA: TGTGCCAGCAGCTTTTCGGGGAACACCGGGGAGCTGTTTTTT
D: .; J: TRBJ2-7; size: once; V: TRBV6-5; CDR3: CASAREYEQYF; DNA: TGTGCCAGCGCGAGGGAGTACGAGCAGTACTTC
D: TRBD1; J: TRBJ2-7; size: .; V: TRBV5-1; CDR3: CASSLRQGSSYEQYF; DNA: TGCGCCAGCAGCCTTCGACAGGGGAGCTCCTACGAGCAGTACTTC
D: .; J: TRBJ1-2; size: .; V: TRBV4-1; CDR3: CASSQGWGGSLHGYTF; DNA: TGCGCCAGCAGCCAAGGGTGGGGGGGGAGTCTCCATGGCTACACCTTC
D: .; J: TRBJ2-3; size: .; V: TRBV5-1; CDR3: CASKQAQRGDTQYF; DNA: TGCGCCAGCAAGCAAGCGCAAAGGGGAGATACGCAGTATTTT
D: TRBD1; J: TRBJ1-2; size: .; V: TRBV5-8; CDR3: CASSLAGDRVASGYTF; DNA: TGTGCCAGCAGCTTGGCGGGGGACAGGGTGGCCTCGGGCTACACCTTC
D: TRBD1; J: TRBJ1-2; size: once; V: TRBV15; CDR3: CATSSQTGGYGYTF; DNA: TGTGCCACCAGCAGCCAGACAGGGGGCTATGGCTACACCTTC
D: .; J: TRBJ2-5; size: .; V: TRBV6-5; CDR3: CASSYGRGIQETQYF; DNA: TGTGCCAGCAGTTACGGTAGGGGGATCCAAGAGACCCAGTACTTC
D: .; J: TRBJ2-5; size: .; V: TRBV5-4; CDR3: CASSPRGAGAYQETQYF; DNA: TGTGCCAGCAGCCCACGCGGGGCGGGGGCGTACCAAGAGACCCAGTACTTC
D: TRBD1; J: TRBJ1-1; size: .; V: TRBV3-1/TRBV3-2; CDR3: CASSRQGGHTEAFF; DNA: TGTGCCAGCAGCCGACAGGGGGGCCACACTGAAGCTTTCTTT
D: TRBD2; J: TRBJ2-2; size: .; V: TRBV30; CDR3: CAWSKGLANTGELFF; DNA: TGTGCCTGGAGCAAGGGACTAGCGAACACCGGGGAGCTGTTTTTT
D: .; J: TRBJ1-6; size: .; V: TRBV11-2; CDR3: CASSLADRPLSPLHF; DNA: TGTGCCAGCAGCTTAGCCGACAGACCCCTTTCACCCCTCCACTTT
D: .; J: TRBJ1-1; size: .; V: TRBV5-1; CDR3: CASSPTGENTEAFF; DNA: TGCGCCAGCAGCCCGACAGGAGAAAACACTGAAGCTTTCTTT
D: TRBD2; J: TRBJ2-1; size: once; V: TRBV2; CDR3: CASSGLAGVLYEQFF; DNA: TGTGCCAGCAGTGGACTAGCGGGGGTCTTATATGAGCAGTTCTTC
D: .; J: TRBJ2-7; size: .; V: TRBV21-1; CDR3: CATVRWGVTGYEQYF; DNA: TGTGCCACCGTGAGGTGGGGAGTGACCGGCTACGAGCAGTACTTC
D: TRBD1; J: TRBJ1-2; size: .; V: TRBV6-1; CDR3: CASSDFQGADGYTF; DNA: TGTGCCAGCAGTGATTTCCAGGGGGCAGATGGCTACACCTTC
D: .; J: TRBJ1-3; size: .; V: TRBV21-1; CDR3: CASSIRSDGVYGNTIYF; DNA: TGTGCCAGCAGCATTCGCTCGGACGGGGTTTATGGAAACACCATATATTTT
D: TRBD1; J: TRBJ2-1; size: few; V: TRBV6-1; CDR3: CASSEAGTGDAAFVDEQFF; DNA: TGTGCCAGCAGTGAAGCCGGGACAGGGGACGCCGCTTTCGTGGATGAGCAGTTCTTC
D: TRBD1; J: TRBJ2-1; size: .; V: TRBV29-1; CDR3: CSVDVAGGYQQFF; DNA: TGCAGCGTTGATGTAGCAGGGGGCTATCAGCAGTTCTTC
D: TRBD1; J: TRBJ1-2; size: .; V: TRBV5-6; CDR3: CASSRDRVGGYTF; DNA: TGTGCCAGCAGTCGGGACAGGGTAGGCGGCTACACCTTC
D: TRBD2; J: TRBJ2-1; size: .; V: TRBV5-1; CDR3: CASSLVGLASGNEQFF; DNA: TGCGCCAGCAGCTTGGTCGGACTAGCATCTGGCAATGAGCAGTTCTTC
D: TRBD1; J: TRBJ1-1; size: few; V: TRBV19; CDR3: CASSSGQGRAEAFF; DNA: TGTGCCAGTAGTTCGGGACAGGGTCGGGCTGAAGCTTTCTTT
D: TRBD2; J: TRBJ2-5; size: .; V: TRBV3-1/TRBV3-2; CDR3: CASSQTRLADFQETQYF; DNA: TGTGCCAGCAGCCAAACCAGACTAGCGGACTTTCAAGAGACCCAGTACTTC
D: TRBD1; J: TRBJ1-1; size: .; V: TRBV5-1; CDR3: CASSLGGQGFTEAFF; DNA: TGCGCCAGCAGCTTGGGGGGACAGGGCTTCACTGAAGCTTTCTTT
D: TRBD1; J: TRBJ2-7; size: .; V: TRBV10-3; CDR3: CATHRQGQATYEQYF; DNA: TGTGCCACCCACAGACAGGGACAGGCGACCTACGAGCAGTACTTC
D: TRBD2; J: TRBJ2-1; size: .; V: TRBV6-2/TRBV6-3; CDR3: CASSYTRLAGGKYEQFF; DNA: TGTGCCAGCAGTTACACGCGACTAGCGGGGGGTAAATATGAGCAGTTCTTC
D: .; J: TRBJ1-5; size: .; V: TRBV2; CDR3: CASSDGQGNQPQHF; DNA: TGTGCCAGCAGTGACGGGCAGGGGAATCAGCCCCAGCATTTT
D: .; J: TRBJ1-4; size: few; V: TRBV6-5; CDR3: CASSPETGEKLFF; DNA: TGTGCCAGCAGCCCCGAGACAGGTGAAAAACTGTTTTTT
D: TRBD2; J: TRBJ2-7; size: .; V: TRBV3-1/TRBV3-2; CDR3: CASSPGLGPSYEQYF; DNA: TGTGCCAGCAGCCCCGGACTAGGCCCGTCCTACGAGCAGTACTTC
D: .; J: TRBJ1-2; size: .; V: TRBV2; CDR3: CASLLGGGQDYTF; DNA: TGTGCCAGCCTACTGGGCGGGGGGCAAGACTACACCTTC
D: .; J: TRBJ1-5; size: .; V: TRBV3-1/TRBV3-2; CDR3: CASSQPGDQPQHF; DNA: TGTGCCAGCAGCCAACCCGGGGATCAGCCCCAGCATTTT
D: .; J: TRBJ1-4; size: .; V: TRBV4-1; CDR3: CASSQARGGIEKLFF; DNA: TGCGCCAGCAGCCAAGCCAGGGGCGGAATTGAAAAACTGTTTTTT
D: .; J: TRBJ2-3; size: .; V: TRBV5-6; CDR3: CASSLRQTDTDTQYF; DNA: TGTGCCAGCAGCCTTCGACAGACAGACACAGATACGCAGTATTTT
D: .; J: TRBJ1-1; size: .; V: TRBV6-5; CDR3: CASSIENTEAFF; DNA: TGTGCCAGCAGTATAGAGAACACTGAAGCTTTCTTT
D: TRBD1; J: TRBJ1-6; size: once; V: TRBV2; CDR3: CASNLQGARNSPLHF; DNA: TGTGCCAGCAACTTACAGGGGGCGCGGAATTCACCCCTCCACTTT
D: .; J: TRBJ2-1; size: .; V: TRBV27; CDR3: CASSLAGYNEQFF; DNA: TGTGCCAGCAGTTTAGCAGGGTACAATGAGCAGTTCTTC
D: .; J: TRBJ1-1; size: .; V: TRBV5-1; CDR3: CASSLYGVTGTEAFF; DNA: TGCGCCAGCAGCTTGTATGGGGTCACGGGGACTGAAGCTTTCTTT
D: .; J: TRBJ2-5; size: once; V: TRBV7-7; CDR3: CASSLGFRAGETQYF; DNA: TGTGCCAGCAGCTTAGGGTTCAGGGCCGGAGAGACCCAGTACTTC
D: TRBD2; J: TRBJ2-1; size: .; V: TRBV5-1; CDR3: CASSLSTSGFYNEQFF; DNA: TGCGCCAGCAGCTTGAGCACTAGCGGGTTCTACAATGAGCAGTTCTTC
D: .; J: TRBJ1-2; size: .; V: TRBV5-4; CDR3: CASSSTDYGYTF; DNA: TGTGCCAGCAGCTCGACAGATTATGGCTACACCTTC
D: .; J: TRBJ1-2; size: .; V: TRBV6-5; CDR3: CASMRVGGYTF; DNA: TGTGCCAGCATGCGGGTAGGGGGCTACACCTTC
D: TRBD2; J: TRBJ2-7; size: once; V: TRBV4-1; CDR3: CASSQSGLAGGLDEQYF; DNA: TGCGCCAGCAGCCAATCTGGACTAGCGGGGGGGTTGGACGAGCAGTACTTC
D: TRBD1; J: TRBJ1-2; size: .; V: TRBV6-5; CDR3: CASRGQGHYGYTF; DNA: TGTGCCAGCAGGGGACAGGGCCACTATGGCTACACCTTC
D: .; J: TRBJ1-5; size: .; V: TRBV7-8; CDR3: CASSLGSGMGNQPQHF; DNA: TGTGCCAGCAGCTTAGGGTCGGGTATGGGCAATCAGCCCCAGCATTTT